This TCR beta chain appears in the sequencing data of a study of regulatory T cells in long-lasting Graves disease (dated by TCRdb to about 2021). About the investigation overall: Persistent Graves' disease meant more than 5 years of antithyroid drug treatment with TSH receptor autoantibodies that stayed positive. On average, persistent Graves' disease patients in the clinical cohort had been on antithyroid drugs for about 10.3 years. A total of some 35 samples underwent TCR sequencing, from about 13 patients with persistent Graves' disease and some 20 patients with newly diagnosed Graves' disease. The study took place in China and was registered as a clinical trial. This study used TCR sequencing and RNA sequencing of peripheral blood to compare persistent Graves' disease patients against newly diagnosed Graves' disease patients. The study at large found these results: Persistent Graves' disease patients showed lower TCR Shannon entropy and fewer highly expanded clones than newly diagnosed patients, suggesting clonal expansion. Persistent disease showed preferential use of TRBV28, TRBJ1-2 and TRBJ2-5, whereas newly diagnosed disease favored TRBV20-1 and TRBJ2-1. Because the primary lesion, thyroid tissue, could not be accessed, the study looked at peripheral blood alone. The authors noted that the small sample size was a limitation that may lower accuracy. Only the TCR beta chain was sequenced and analyzed. A larger number of public clonotypes was shared among persistent patients (around 2,500) than among newly diagnosed patients (more than 850).

V is pared back by 0 bases and J by 6 bases, with 7 bases lying between the germline termini. CDR3 length: 13 amino acids, cysteine to phenylalanine. CDR3 DNA only is kept here, 39 bases in frame from base 1. CDR1 KGHDR and CDR2 SFDVKD are derived from the germline V gene. Library construction relied on multiplex PCR. Data came from an Illumina HiSeq 4000. CDR3 regions were amplified by Arm-PCR with iRepertoire HTBI primers to construct TCR beta libraries. PCR products were gel purified before sequencing. From the authors' description of their analysis: Gene usage analysis of CDR3 amino acid clonotypes used the roughly 60 TRBV and 12 to 15 TRBJ segments found across samples. COPE and FqMerger were used to merge the filtered high-quality paired reads into contigs. BLAST was used to align contigs to the IMGT TRBV, TRBD and TRBJ reference genes, and CDR3 was defined following IMGT. Clonotypes above 0.1% frequency were classified as highly expanded clones. Shannon entropy served as the measure of repertoire diversity, while the Gini coefficient captured V-J evenness. Public clonotypes were defined as clonotypes shared by more than one individual. TCRdb reran the public reads through fastp at Q25 and MiXCR, keeping productive beta chains. Rows are combined by CDR3 protein, so each entry shows the most common genes and DNA. TCRdb assigned the V and J calls; the authors' analysis was not used. Here the sample has fewer than 550,000 distinct CDR3 sequences; around a fifth occur a single time. Clones ranked in the top ten supply about 6.6% of the sample.

This clonotype was found a few times. Its antigen specificity is not known. One base away there is no much larger clone; base qualities are not given. According to the study, the label for this sample's time point signals: persistent/refractory GD, antithyroid drugs over 5 years with positive TRAb. For both TCR sequencing and RNA sequencing, RNA was extracted from PBMCs in TRIzol. The diagnosis of Graves' disease followed American Thyroid Association guidelines. Patients were recruited from an endocrinology department in Xi'an, China. From each patient, about 9 milliliters of peripheral blood was collected into an EDTA anticoagulant tube. Ficoll Paque Plus density gradient separation was used to isolate PBMCs, and no additional T cell sorting was done. RNA quality was checked with an Agilent 2100 Bioanalyzer and agarose gel, and concentration with a NanoDrop 2000.

This clonotype was sampled from a female donor with Graves disease. The sequence is built from TRBV24-1 and TRBJ1-2; the D segment could be TRBD1, given 5 matching bases. This sample comprised peripheral blood mononuclear cells (PBMCs), obtained when the disease was refractory, from a patient treated with antithyroid drugs. The DNA reads as follows: TGTGCCACCAGTGATTTGCAGGGTAATGGCTACACCTTC. This is translated as CATSDLQGNGYTF.